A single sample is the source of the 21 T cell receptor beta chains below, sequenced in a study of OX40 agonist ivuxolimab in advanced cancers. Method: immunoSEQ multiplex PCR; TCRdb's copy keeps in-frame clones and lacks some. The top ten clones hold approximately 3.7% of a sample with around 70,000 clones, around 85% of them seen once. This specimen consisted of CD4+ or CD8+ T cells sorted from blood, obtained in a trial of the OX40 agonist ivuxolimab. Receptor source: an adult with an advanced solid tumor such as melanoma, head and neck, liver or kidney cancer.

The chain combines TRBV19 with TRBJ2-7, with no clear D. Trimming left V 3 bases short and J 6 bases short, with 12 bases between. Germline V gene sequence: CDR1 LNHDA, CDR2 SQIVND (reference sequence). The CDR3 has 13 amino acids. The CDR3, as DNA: TGTGCCAGTAGTATCCGGGTAGGGCGCGAGCAGTACTTC. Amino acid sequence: CASSIRVGREQYF.

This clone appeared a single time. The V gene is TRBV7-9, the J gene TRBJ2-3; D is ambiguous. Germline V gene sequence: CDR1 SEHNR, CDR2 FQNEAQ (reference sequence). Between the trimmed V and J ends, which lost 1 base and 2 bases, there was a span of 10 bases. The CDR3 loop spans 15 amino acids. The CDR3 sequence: CASSLGNGPTDTQYF. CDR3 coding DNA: TGTGCCAGCAGCTTAGGGAACGGTCCCACAGATACGCAGTATTTT.

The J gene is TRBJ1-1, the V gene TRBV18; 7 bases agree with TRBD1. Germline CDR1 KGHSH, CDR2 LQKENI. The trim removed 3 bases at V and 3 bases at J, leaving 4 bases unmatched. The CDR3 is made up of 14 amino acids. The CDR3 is CASSPLTGDTEAFF. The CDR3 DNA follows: TGTGCCAGCTCACCCCTAACAGGGGACACTGAAGCTTTCTTT.

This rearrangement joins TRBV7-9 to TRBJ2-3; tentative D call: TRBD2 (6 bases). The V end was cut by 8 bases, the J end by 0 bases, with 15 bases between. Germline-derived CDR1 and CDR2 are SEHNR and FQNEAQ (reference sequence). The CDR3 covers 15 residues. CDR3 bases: TGTGCCAGCTGGGGCGGGGAGTTTAGCACAGATACGCAGTATTTT. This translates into CASWGGEFSTDTQYF.

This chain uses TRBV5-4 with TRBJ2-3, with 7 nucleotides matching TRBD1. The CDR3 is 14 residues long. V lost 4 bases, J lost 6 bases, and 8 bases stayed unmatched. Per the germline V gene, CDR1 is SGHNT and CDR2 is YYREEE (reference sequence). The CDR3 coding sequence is TGTGCCAGCAGCCAACAGGGGAGTGGGGATACGCAGTATTTT. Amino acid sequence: CASSQQGSGDTQYF.

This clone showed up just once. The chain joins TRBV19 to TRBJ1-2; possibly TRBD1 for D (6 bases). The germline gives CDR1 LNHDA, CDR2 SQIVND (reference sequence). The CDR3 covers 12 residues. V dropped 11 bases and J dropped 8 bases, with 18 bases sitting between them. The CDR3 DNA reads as TGTGCCGGATGGGGGGGGCCGTTAGGCTACACCTTC. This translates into CAGWGGPLGYTF.

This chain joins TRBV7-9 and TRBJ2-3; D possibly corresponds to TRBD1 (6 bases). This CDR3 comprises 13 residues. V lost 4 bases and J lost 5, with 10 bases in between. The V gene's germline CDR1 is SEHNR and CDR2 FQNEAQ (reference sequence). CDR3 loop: CASSSTGIDTQYF. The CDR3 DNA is TGTGCCAGCAGCTCTACAGGGATAGATACGCAGTATTTT.

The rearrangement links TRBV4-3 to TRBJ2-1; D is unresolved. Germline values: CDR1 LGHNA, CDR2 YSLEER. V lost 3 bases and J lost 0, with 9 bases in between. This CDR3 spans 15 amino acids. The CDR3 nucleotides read TGCGCCAGCAGCCAGACTGTACGCTCCTACAATGAGCAGTTCTTC. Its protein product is CASSQTVRSYNEQFF.

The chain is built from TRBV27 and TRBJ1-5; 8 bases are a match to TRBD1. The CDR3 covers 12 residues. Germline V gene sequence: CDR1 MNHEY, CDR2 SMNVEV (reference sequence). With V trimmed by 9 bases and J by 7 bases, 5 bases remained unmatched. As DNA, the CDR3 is TGTGCCAGTGGACAGGGAAGGCAGCCCCAGCATTTT. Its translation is CASGQGRQPQHF.

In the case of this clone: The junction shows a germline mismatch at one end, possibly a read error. The CDR3 DNA sequence: TGTGCCAGCAGTGAATATTCATGGGTTCCCTTC. Protein sequence: CASSEYSWVPF. The gene calls are TRBV25-1 and TRBJ1-2; D gene ambiguous. The CDR3 is 11 amino acids. From germline, CDR1 is MGHDK and CDR2 SYGVNS.

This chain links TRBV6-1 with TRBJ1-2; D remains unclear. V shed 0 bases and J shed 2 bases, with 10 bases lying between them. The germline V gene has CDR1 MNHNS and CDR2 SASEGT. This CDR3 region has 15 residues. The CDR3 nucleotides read TGTGCCAGCAGTGAAGCCTCACATCCGAACTATGGCTACACCTTC. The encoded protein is CASSEASHPNYGYTF.

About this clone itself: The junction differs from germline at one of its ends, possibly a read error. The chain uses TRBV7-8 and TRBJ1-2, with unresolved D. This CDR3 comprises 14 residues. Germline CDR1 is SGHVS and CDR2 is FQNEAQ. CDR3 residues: CASSLSEQNYDYTF. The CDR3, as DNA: TGTGCCAGCAGCTTATCCGAACAGAACTATGACTACACCTTC.

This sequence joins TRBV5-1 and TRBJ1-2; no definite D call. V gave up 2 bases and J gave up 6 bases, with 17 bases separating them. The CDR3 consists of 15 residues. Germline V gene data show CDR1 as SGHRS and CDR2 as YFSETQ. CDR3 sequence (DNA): TGCGCCAGCAGCTTTCTGGAGGCCACTGGGGATGGCTACACCTTC. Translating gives CASSFLEATGDGYTF.

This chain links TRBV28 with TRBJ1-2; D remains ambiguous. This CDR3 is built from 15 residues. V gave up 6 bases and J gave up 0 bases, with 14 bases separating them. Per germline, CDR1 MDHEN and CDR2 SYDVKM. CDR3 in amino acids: CASRSSLGANYGYTF. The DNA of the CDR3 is TGTGCCAGCAGATCCTCTTTGGGAGCTAACTATGGCTACACCTTC.

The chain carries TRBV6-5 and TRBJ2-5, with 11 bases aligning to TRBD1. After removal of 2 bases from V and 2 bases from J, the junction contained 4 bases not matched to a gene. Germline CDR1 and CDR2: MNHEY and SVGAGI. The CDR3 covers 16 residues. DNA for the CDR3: TGTGCCAGCAGTTACAGGGACAGGGGGGGGCAAGAGACCCAGTACTTC. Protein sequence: CASSYRDRGGQETQYF.

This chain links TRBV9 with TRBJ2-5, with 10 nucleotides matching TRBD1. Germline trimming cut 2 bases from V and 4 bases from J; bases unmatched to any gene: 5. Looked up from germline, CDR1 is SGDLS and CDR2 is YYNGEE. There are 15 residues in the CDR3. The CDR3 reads CASSVLGTGAETQYF. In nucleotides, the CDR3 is TGTGCCAGCAGCGTTCTAGGGACAGGGGCAGAGACCCAGTACTTC. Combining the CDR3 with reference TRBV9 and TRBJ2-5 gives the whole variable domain DSGVTQTPKHLITATGQRVTLRCSPRSGDLSVYWYQQSLDQGLQFLIQYYNGEERAKGNILERFSAQQFPDLHSELNLSSLELGDSALYFCASSVLGTGAETQYFGPGTRLLVL.

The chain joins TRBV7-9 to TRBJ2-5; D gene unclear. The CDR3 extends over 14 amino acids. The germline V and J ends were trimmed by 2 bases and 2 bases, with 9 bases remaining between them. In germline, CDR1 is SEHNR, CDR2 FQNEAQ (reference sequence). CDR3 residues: CASSLLRIQETQYF. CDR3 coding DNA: TGTGCCAGCAGCTTACTACGCATACAAGAGACCCAGTACTTC.

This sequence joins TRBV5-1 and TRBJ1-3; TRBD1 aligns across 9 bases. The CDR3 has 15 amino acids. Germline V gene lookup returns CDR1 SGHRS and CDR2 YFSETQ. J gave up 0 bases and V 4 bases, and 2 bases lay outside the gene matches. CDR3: CASSRTGDSGNTIYF. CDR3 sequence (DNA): TGCGCCAGCAGCAGGACAGGGGACTCTGGAAACACCATATATTTT.

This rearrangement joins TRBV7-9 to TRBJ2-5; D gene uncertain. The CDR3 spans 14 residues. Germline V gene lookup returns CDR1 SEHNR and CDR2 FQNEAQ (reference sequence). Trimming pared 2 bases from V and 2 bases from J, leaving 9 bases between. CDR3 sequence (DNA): TGTGCCAGCAGCTTAAAGGCCCAGCAAGAGACCCAGTACTTC. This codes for CASSLKAQQETQYF.

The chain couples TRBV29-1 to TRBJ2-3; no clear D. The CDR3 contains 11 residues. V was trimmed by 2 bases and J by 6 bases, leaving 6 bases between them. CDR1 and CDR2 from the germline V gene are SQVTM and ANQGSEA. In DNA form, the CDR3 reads TGCAGCGTTGAAAGCATCGATACGCAGTATTTT. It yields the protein CSVESIDTQYF.

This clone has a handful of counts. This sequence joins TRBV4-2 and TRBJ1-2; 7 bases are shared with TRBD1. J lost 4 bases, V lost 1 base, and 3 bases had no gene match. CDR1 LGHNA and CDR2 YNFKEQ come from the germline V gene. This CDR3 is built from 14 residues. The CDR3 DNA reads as TGTGCCAGCAGCCAAGCGACAGGGACCTATGGCTACACCTTC. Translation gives CASSQATGTYGYTF.